The rows below give T cell receptor beta chains drawn from one sample of a study of shared clonotypes between healthy human individuals. Only in-frame clones appear in the TCRdb table, and some are missing; sequencing was by immunoSEQ multiplex PCR. The sample holds about 2.5 million clones, 85% to 95% seen once. Sequencing was performed on naive CD4+ T cells from PBMCs. Receptors were obtained from a man younger than 30 in good health. Some clones in this sample may be carry-over from other donors' samples. Both conserved end residues are part of each CDR3.

v_gene: TRBV6-5
j_gene: TRBJ2-7
CDR3aa: CASRNPTQGPSNF

v_gene: TRBV5-8
j_gene: TRBJ2-1
CDR3aa: CASRLGQAGQFF

v_gene: TRBV7-9
j_gene: TRBJ1-1
CDR3aa: CASSPRVMTEAFF

v_gene: TRBV9
j_gene: TRBJ2-3
CDR3aa: CASSVGATTDTQYF

v_gene: TRBV18
j_gene: TRBJ2-5
CDR3aa: CASSLPGQETQYF

v_gene: TRBV7-8
j_gene: TRBJ1-5
CDR3aa: CASSPPSWVSGGGNQPQHF

v_gene: TRBV4-3
j_gene: TRBJ1-1
CDR3aa: CASSHLRQTEAFF

v_gene: TRBV5-4
j_gene: TRBJ2-7
CDR3aa: CASSLLAGAPYEQYF

v_gene: TRBV9
j_gene: TRBJ2-5
CDR3aa: CASSHGRSPATQYF

v_gene: TRBV4-1
j_gene: TRBJ2-1
CDR3aa: CASSLIDPPEQFF

v_gene: TRBV5-1
j_gene: TRBJ1-3
CDR3aa: CASSWDGTLGNTIYF

v_gene: TRBV7-3
j_gene: TRBJ2-2
CDR3aa: CASSLQPGPNTGELFF

v_gene: TRBV9
j_gene: TRBJ2-7
CDR3aa: CASSAGAGTGIGQYF

v_gene: TRBV28
j_gene: TRBJ2-7
CDR3aa: CASKTSPSYEQYF

v_gene: TRBV5-1
j_gene: TRBJ2-2
CDR3aa: CASSFGQGALSTGELFF

v_gene: TRBV19
j_gene: TRBJ2-7
CDR3aa: CASSNWTGTYEQYF

v_gene: TRBV27
j_gene: TRBJ1-2
CDR3aa: CASSFTGDGGYTF

v_gene: TRBV30
j_gene: TRBJ1-2
CDR3aa: CAWSPAGVPYYGYTF

v_gene: TRBV5-1
j_gene: TRBJ2-7
CDR3aa: CASSATGDYEQYF

v_gene: TRBV7-2
j_gene: TRBJ2-1
CDR3aa: CASSPSGLGAYNEQFF

v_gene: TRBV20-1
j_gene: TRBJ1-1
CDR3aa: CSARDRLEAFF

v_gene: TRBV7-9
j_gene: TRBJ2-1
CDR3aa: CASSPGTNEQFF

v_gene: TRBV28
j_gene: TRBJ2-7
CDR3aa: CASSSNLAGGTYEQYF

v_gene: TRBV11-3
j_gene: TRBJ2-3
CDR3aa: CASSRRGSRTDTQYF

v_gene: TRBV11-3
j_gene: TRBJ2-7
CDR3aa: CASSSRGDEQYF

v_gene: TRBV7-9
j_gene: TRBJ2-1
CDR3aa: CASSSKTGTGKDEQFF

v_gene: TRBV5-4
j_gene: TRBJ2-3
CDR3aa: CASMRAGGRSTDTQYF

v_gene: TRBV19
j_gene: TRBJ2-4
CDR3aa: CASSTLPGTATNIQYF

v_gene: TRBV18
j_gene: TRBJ2-7
CDR3aa: CASSPGRGSSYEQYF

v_gene: TRBV5-1
j_gene: TRBJ2-3
CDR3aa: CASSFSYTDTQYF

v_gene: TRBV12-5
j_gene: TRBJ1-5
CDR3aa: CASGQTTGGVENQPQHF

v_gene: TRBV29-1
j_gene: TRBJ1-1
CDR3aa: CSVHMNTEAFF

v_gene: TRBV5-5
j_gene: TRBJ1-1
CDR3aa: CASSLGTGTMNTEAFF

v_gene: TRBV18
j_gene: TRBJ2-7
CDR3aa: CASCPGQGVSYEQYF

v_gene: TRBV18
j_gene: TRBJ2-5
CDR3aa: CASSPGLQETQYF

v_gene: TRBV7-9
j_gene: TRBJ2-5
CDR3aa: CASSRNREDGETQYF

v_gene: TRBV9
j_gene: TRBJ2-5
CDR3aa: CASRGAGETQYF

v_gene: TRBV20-1
j_gene: TRBJ1-5
CDR3aa: CSARGPYLQHF

v_gene: TRBV25-1
j_gene: TRBJ2-1
CDR3aa: CASPGSGIVYNEQFF

v_gene: TRBV7-2
j_gene: TRBJ2-5
CDR3aa: CASSENRDSQETQYF

v_gene: TRBV28
j_gene: TRBJ1-4
CDR3aa: CASSPTGGGEKLFF

v_gene: TRBV10-1
j_gene: TRBJ2-7
CDR3aa: CASSSLPTSGLYEQYF

v_gene: TRBV25-1
j_gene: TRBJ1-4
CDR3aa: CASSEYGEKLFF

v_gene: TRBV7-2
j_gene: TRBJ1-2
CDR3aa: CASSPEGGPIYGYTF

v_gene: TRBV7-6
j_gene: TRBJ2-7
CDR3aa: CASSLGTGVYEQYF

v_gene: TRBV5-1
j_gene: TRBJ1-5
CDR3aa: CASSLGQGEQPQHF

v_gene: TRBV29-1
j_gene: TRBJ1-3
CDR3aa: CSVLYSGNTIYF

v_gene: TRBV2
j_gene: TRBJ1-4
CDR3aa: CASSAPGTAGKLFF

v_gene: TRBV18
j_gene: TRBJ2-1
CDR3aa: CASSPQSWYDYNEQFF

v_gene: TRBV23-1
j_gene: TRBJ2-7
CDR3aa: CASSLDCCEQYF

v_gene: TRBV28
j_gene: TRBJ1-2
CDR3aa: CASSTPDRANKGYTF

v_gene: TRBV5-1
j_gene: TRBJ2-1
CDR3aa: CASKAAGTSGRYNEQFF

v_gene: TRBV9
j_gene: TRBJ2-2
CDR3aa: CASSGGTGGGTGELFF

v_gene: TRBV7-9
j_gene: TRBJ2-3
CDR3aa: CASSLSRGLTDTQYF

v_gene: TRBV29-1
j_gene: TRBJ2-1
CDR3aa: CSGENRGTYNEQFF

v_gene: TRBV10-3
j_gene: TRBJ1-2
CDR3aa: CATTQGGGNYGYTF

v_gene: TRBV30
j_gene: TRBJ1-2
CDR3aa: CAWSVLGPGYTF

v_gene: TRBV4-3
j_gene: TRBJ2-3
CDR3aa: CASSQLARGSPDTQYF

v_gene: TRBV5-8
j_gene: TRBJ2-7
CDR3aa: CASRIGTLFREQYF

v_gene: TRBV5-1
j_gene: TRBJ2-7
CDR3aa: CASSVLGTGEQYF